This T cell receptor (beta chain) was identified during a study of blood T cell repertoires in COVID-19. Assay used: immunoSEQ multiplex PCR; TCRdb lists only in-frame clones, some missing. The sample contains over 85,000 clones, more than 75% of which appear only once. Germline V CDR1 and CDR2: LNHDA, SQIVND (reference sequence). The junction had 3 bases not matched to a gene; V was cut back by 3 bases and J by 0 bases. The CDR3 spans 15 residues. The sequenced material came from peripheral blood. The receptor was derived from a human donor in a cohort sampled during active COVID-19. This chain uses TRBV19 with TRBJ1-2; TRBD1 agrees at 8 bases. The CDR3 DNA reads TGTGCCAGTAGTATGACAGGGGTGACTAACTATGGCTACACCTTC. As protein: CASSMTGVTNYGYTF.